This T cell receptor beta chain was captured by sequencing in a study of shared clonotypes between healthy human individuals (dated by TCRdb to about 2020). Context from the whole study: The cohort included a few men and a couple of women between 18 and 49 years of age. To estimate repertoire size and how much clonotype sharing occurs between individuals, the study deeply sequenced the blood TCR repertoires of about five healthy adults. Each donor's leukapheresis produced roughly between roughly 0.85 and 9.5 billion PBMCs. For each donor, CD4 naive and CD4 memory were each given three plates, CD8 naive was given two plates, and CD8 memory was given one plate. To increase sequencing depth and limit assay-specific biases, different laboratories used diverse techniques to prepare libraries and sequence TCR repertoires. The study at large found these results: Even with the large sequencing depth, rarefaction of the sorted-subset datasets indicated that sequencing was incomplete. Sampling was restricted to blood, and TCR repertoires in tissues likely differ from the TCR repertoires found in blood. Across a handful of donors, approximately 4.6% of naive CD4, roughly 3.3% of naive CD8, 2% to 2.5% of memory CD4, and approximately 0.42% of memory CD8 clonotypes were shared. Pairwise subsampling led to the expectation that sequencing depth would affect the degree of clonotype sharing among donors. Naive subsets generally had larger estimated clonotype richness than memory subsets. The genetic and exposure-history diversity represented was limited by the small number of donors. Compared with non-shared clonotypes, clonotypes shared by all four sorted-subset donors had higher generation probabilities.

The CDR3 has 13 amino acids, counting the end cysteine and phenylalanine. The sequence is cut down to CDR3 DNA, 39 bases in frame from base 1. From a lookup of the germline V gene (reference sequence), CDR1 and CDR2 are MNHNY and SVGAGI. V trim: 7 bases; J trim: 15 bases; unmatched bases: 11. Using the deep immunoSEQ assay, TCR CDR3 regions were amplified from genomic DNA by multiplex PCR. Extracted genomic DNA from each cell subset was spread evenly across all wells of several immunoSEQ 96-well plates, with each plate serving as a replicate. For sorted subsets, around 200 ng genomic DNA, equal to 25,000 to 35,000 T cell genomes, was loaded into each replicate PCR. Purified libraries were quantified with a Qubit 3.0 fluorometer, sized on a Bioanalyzer 2100, and re-quantified with the KAPA Library Quantification kit. Every immunoSEQ 96-well plate was sequenced on a separate single-read 150-cycle Illumina NextSeq 550 flow cell. The published analysis was carried out like this. The immunoSEQ output contained only junctional sequences without quality scores, so filtering could not match that applied to full-length reads. Sequences were annotated with PyIR, a Python wrapper for IgBLAST v1.9, using IMGT germline references to assign V/J genes and CDR3. Any read was removed if the V/J assignment was weak (E-value above 1e-6), the CDR3 was missing, or the read contained stop codons, out-of-frame junctions, or ambiguous translated residues. V3J clonotypes were defined by identical inferred V gene, J gene, and CDR3 amino acid sequence. Percentage overlap between repertoires was calculated by dividing the number of shared unique clonotypes by the size of the smaller repertoire. Repertoire richness was assessed with RTK rarefaction, the Chao1 estimator, and Recon v2.1 estimates of unobserved clonotypes. OLGA was used to compute generation probabilities for all TCRbeta clonotypes that the gDNA method yielded from several donors. TCRdb took over this immuneACCESS table, retaining in-frame rearrangements with V and J assigned. Such tables are incomplete; in checked studies, under half of the missing clones stem from an unresolved V gene, and the remainder is unexplained. The DNA was the basis for D and trimming; V, J and clone size are from that table. This sample lists some 2.1 million clones; 85% to 95% were detected once. The ten most abundant clones make up under 0.15% of the sample.

Donors were healthy HIV-negative adults with no recently reported acute infections or vaccinations. Every donor was a Caucasian adult living in Nashville, Tennessee, USA. CD4+ T cells were enriched through magnetic negative selection, after which naive cells were positively selected on CD45RA and the remaining negative fraction served as the memory subset. After blood collection by leukapheresis, PBMCs were isolated using Ficoll-Histopaque density gradient centrifugation and then cryopreserved in the vapor phase of liquid nitrogen. Analytical flow cytometry was used to check the purity and quantity of every magnetically sorted T cell population. From each sorted fraction, genomic DNA was isolated and quantified by UV absorbance on a Nanodrop 2000c. This clone was recorded only once. The clone's antigen remains unknown. No much larger clone is present one base from it, and per-base qualities are unavailable.

The chain is assembled from TRBV6-6 and TRBJ1-4; 10 middle bases align to TRBD1. Sequencing input: naive CD4+ T cells sorted from blood. Explained via the paper, the cell subset or site label denotes: CD45RA+ positively selected. The sequence was collected from a young man in good health. CDR3 loop: CASNLGQGGFMFF. The nucleotides read TGTGCCAGCAACCTCGGACAGGGGGGATTTATGTTTTTT.